The 22 T cell receptor beta chains presented below share a single source sample, sequenced in a study of blood T cell repertoires in COVID-19. Repertoires were generated with immunoSEQ multiplex PCR, while TCRdb's copy carries only in-frame clones and drops some. The sample carries 100,000 or so clones, approximately 90% recorded once. Input material: peripheral blood. All receptors come from a woman aged 45-60 years with COVID-19, enrolled during active disease.

The V call is TRBV7-8, the J call TRBJ1-2; 8 nucleotides line up with TRBD1. Trimming cost V 3 bases and J 6 bases; bases outside gene matches: 9. The CDR3 extends over 15 amino acids. Germline V gene sequence: CDR1 SGHVS, CDR2 FQNEAQ. CDR3 in amino acids: CASSLTGVQLDGYTF. Here the CDR3 DNA reads TGTGCCAGCAGCTTGACAGGGGTTCAGCTAGATGGCTACACCTTC.

J is TRBJ1-2 and V is TRBV24-1; D gene uncertain. The V end lost 1 base, the J end lost 7 bases, and 3 bases lay between the germline ends. Germline-derived CDR1 and CDR2 are KGHDR and SFDVKD. This CDR3 region has 11 residues. This CDR3 reads CATSDFGGYTF. The CDR3 DNA reads TGTGCCACCAGTGATTTCGGTGGCTACACCTTC.

The table lists this clone with a few counts. The V gene is TRBV19, the J gene TRBJ1-5, with D possibly TRBD1 on 5 matching bases. This CDR3 region has 15 residues. Trimming cost V 7 bases and J 0 bases, with 13 bases left between them. The germline gives CDR1 LNHDA, CDR2 SQIVND (reference sequence). CDR3 residues: CASNPGGTSNQPQHF. The CDR3 nucleotides are TGTGCCAGTAACCCCGGGGGGACTAGCAATCAGCCCCAGCATTTT.

The genes are TRBV6-2 or TRBV6-3 and TRBJ2-7, with a possible D match to TRBD1 (6 bases). Looked up from germline, CDR1 is MNHEY and CDR2 is SVGEGT. V shed 5 bases and J shed 6 bases, with 14 bases lying between them. There are 13 residues in the CDR3. CDR3 bases: TGTGCCAGCAGTGTTACAGGGTTCCGCGAGCAGTACTTC. Translating it yields CASSVTGFREQYF.

CDR3 coding DNA: TGTGCCAGCAGCTCAAACGGGCAGCGGGGGGGTAGGAAAGGGGAGCAGTTCTTC. It encodes CASSSNGQRGGRKGEQFF. The chain has TRBV7-9 and TRBJ2-1; 10 bases map to TRBD2. This CDR3 region has 18 residues. V shed 4 bases and J 10 bases; nucleotides not matched to a gene: 19. Germline CDR1 is SEHNR and CDR2 is FQNEAQ (reference sequence).

The chain couples TRBV11-3 to TRBJ2-1; 7 bases are a match to TRBD2. There are 13 residues in the CDR3. Trimming removed 5 bases from V and 7 bases from J; junction bases left unmatched: 5. The germline CDR1 and CDR2 sequences are SGHNT and YENEEA. The CDR3 region is CASSTGRENEQFF. The CDR3 DNA reads TGTGCCAGCAGCACTGGGAGGGAAAATGAGCAGTTCTTC.

V gene TRBV5-1 combines with J gene TRBJ1-2; tentative D call: TRBD1 (5 bases). The germline V gene encodes CDR1 SGHRS and CDR2 YFSETQ. The CDR3 is made up of 13 amino acids. V lost 0 bases, J lost 8 bases, and 11 bases lay in between. Here the CDR3 DNA reads TGCGCCAGCAGCTTGGCAGGGAGGGGCGGCTACACCTTC. Protein: CASSLAGRGGYTF. The entire variable domain, with the rest obtained from reference TRBV5-1 and TRBJ1-2, is as follows: KAGVTQTPRYLIKTRGQQVTLSCSPISGHRSVSWYQQTPGQGLQFLFEYFSETQRNKGNFPGRFSGRQFSNSRSEMNVSTLELGDSALYLCASSLAGRGGYTFGSGTRLTVV.

The chain carries TRBV5-6 and TRBJ1-1, with no clear D. V dropped 0 bases and J dropped 2 bases, with 5 bases sitting between them. The CDR3 has 13 residues. Per germline, CDR1 SGHDT and CDR2 YYEEEE. CDR3 DNA sequence: TGTGCCAGCAGCTTGGCCGTCAACACTGAAGCTTTCTTT. This codes for CASSLAVNTEAFF.

The V call is TRBV5-4, the J call TRBJ1-3; no firm D call. V was shortened by 0 bases and J by 0 bases, with 7 bases between the two germline ends. Germline assignment: CDR1 SGHNT and CDR2 YYREEE (reference sequence). The CDR3 consists of 15 residues. CDR3 nucleotides: TGTGCCAGCAGCTTGGCGGCGGGCTCTGGAAACACCATATATTTT. Protein: CASSLAAGSGNTIYF.

The genes are TRBV18 and TRBJ1-5; no firm D call. This CDR3 is 18 amino acids long. Trimming left V 0 bases short and J 2 bases short, with 17 bases between. Germline V gives CDR1 KGHSH, CDR2 LQKENI. DNA for the CDR3: TGTGCCAGCTCACCACCGCGGGCGGGCCCCGGGGGCAATCAGCCCCAGCATTTT. Translated: CASSPPRAGPGGNQPQHF.

This chain joins TRBV27 and TRBJ2-7; 9 positions match TRBD1. V was clipped by 6 bases and J by 2 bases; unmatched bases: 11. Germline lookup yields CDR1 MNHEY and CDR2 SMNVEV (reference sequence). This CDR3 has 16 amino acids. This chain's CDR3 is CASSPPPGQGTYEQYF. In nucleotides, the CDR3 is TGTGCCAGCAGCCCCCCCCCGGGACAGGGAACCTACGAGCAGTACTTC.

This clone was observed once. The rearrangement links TRBV7-8 to TRBJ2-3, with 8 bases identical to TRBD2. The CDR3 is made up of 16 amino acids. V trimming: 1 base; J trimming: 6 bases; junction bases outside the gene matches: 9. Germline V CDR1 and CDR2: SGHVS, FQNEAQ. The CDR3 region is CASSLVIAGPRDTQYF. The DNA of the CDR3 is TGTGCCAGCAGCTTAGTTATAGCGGGGCCCAGGGATACGCAGTATTTT. Supplemented by reference TRBV7-8 and TRBJ2-3, the full variable domain reads GAGVSQSPRYKVAKRGQDVALRCDPISGHVSLFWYQQALGQGPEFLTYFQNEAQLDKSGLPSDRFFAERPEGSVSTLKIQRTQQEDSAVYLCASSLVIAGPRDTQYFGPGTRLTVL.

The chain has TRBV4-2 and TRBJ2-2, with D perhaps matching TRBD2 (7 bases). Trimming took off 0 bases at V and 3 bases at J, with 17 bases between the two ends. The CDR3 has 18 amino acids. CDR1 and CDR2 (germline): LGHNA, YNFKEQ. The DNA for the CDR3 is TGTGCCAGCAGCCAAGAAGGCGTGGGGGGGCTGGACACCGGGGAGCTGTTTTTT. Translating gives CASSQEGVGGLDTGELFF.

CDR3: CASSLPGGGETQYF. As DNA, the CDR3 is TGTGCCAGCAGCTTACCAGGGGGAGGTGAGACCCAGTACTTC. This chain links TRBV7-2 with TRBJ2-5, with a weak D call TRBD1 (7 bases). This CDR3 has 14 residues. The germline CDR1 and CDR2 sequences are SGHTA and FQGNSA. Trimming stripped 2 bases from V and 5 bases from J, with 12 bases between. The entire variable domain, with the rest obtained from reference TRBV7-2 and TRBJ2-5, is as follows: GAGVSQSPSNKVTEKGKDVELRCDPISGHTALYWYRQSLGQGLEFLIYFQGNSAPDKSGLPSDRFSAERTGGSVSTLTIQRTQQEDSAVYLCASSLPGGGETQYFGPGTRLLVL.

The rearrangement uses TRBV7-2 and TRBJ2-5; 9 nucleotides agree with TRBD2. The ends lost 3 bases at V and 1 base at J; junction bases unmatched: 3. The CDR3 is 15 amino acids. CDR1 is SGHTA, CDR2 FQGNSA, per germline. The CDR3 bases are TGTGCCAGCAGCTTCCAGCGGGGGGCCCAAGAGACCCAGTACTTC. Translating gives CASSFQRGAQETQYF.

As to this clone: The sample has other DNA sequences that encode this CDR3 too. The CDR3 reads CASSLAGGADTQYF. DNA of the CDR3: TGTGCCAGCAGCTTAGCGGGGGGGGCTGATACGCAGTATTTT. This chain uses TRBV7-2 with TRBJ2-3; D is perhaps TRBD2 (7 bases). V lost 0 bases, J lost 6 bases, and 10 bases lay in between. This CDR3 contains 14 residues. CDR1 is SGHTA, CDR2 FQGNSA, per germline.

The chain uses TRBV30 and TRBJ1-1; a possible D gene is TRBD1 (5 bases). Germline CDR1 reads GTSNPN; CDR2 reads SVGIG (reference sequence). The CDR3 totals 12 residues. The V end was cut by 4 bases, the J end by 4 bases, with 10 bases between. The CDR3 DNA is TGTGCCTGGACCCGGGGGACCACTGAAGCTTTCTTT. This gives the protein CAWTRGTTEAFF.

This clone was detected only once. The J gene is TRBJ2-5, the V gene TRBV11-2, with 7 bases matching TRBD2. This CDR3 is 16 amino acids long. Trimming took 0 bases from V and 2 from J; bases not matched to a gene: 6. Looked up from germline, CDR1 is SGHAT and CDR2 is FQNNGV. Written as DNA, the CDR3 is TGTGCCAGCAGCTTAGATGCGGGAGCGGGTCAAGAGACCCAGTACTTC. Translation gives CASSLDAGAGQETQYF.

V is TRBV30 and J is TRBJ1-2, with 8 bases fitting TRBD1. CDR1 is GTSNPN, CDR2 SVGIG, per germline (reference sequence). J lost 3 bases, V lost 3 bases, and 9 bases had no gene match. The CDR3 runs to 15 residues. The CDR3 nucleotides are TGTGCCTGGAGGGGAAGGACAGGGAACGACTATGGCTACACCTTC. Amino acid sequence: CAWRGRTGNDYGYTF.

The chain combines TRBV5-1 with TRBJ2-5; TRBD1 might be the D (6 bases). Per germline, CDR1 SGHRS and CDR2 YFSETQ. V was clipped by 4 bases and J by 2 bases, with 12 bases between them. CDR3 length: 14 amino acids. CDR3 nucleotide sequence: TGCGCCAGCAGCCCTGGACAGCAGCAAGAGACCCAGTACTTC. Its protein product is CASSPGQQQETQYF.

The chain uses TRBV7-2 and TRBJ2-7, with 14 nucleotides matching TRBD2. V was pared by 6 bases and J by 6 bases, with 10 bases of the junction left unmatched. In germline, CDR1 is SGHTA, CDR2 FQGNSA. The CDR3 is 16 amino acids. The CDR3 region is CASRPRLAGGPLEQYF. DNA of the CDR3: TGTGCCAGCAGACCTAGACTAGCGGGGGGGCCCCTCGAGCAGTACTTC.

This chain links TRBV6-5 with TRBJ1-2; D unclear. V lost 7 bases, J lost 2 bases, and 17 bases lay in between. The CDR3 loop spans 15 amino acids. The germline CDR1 and CDR2 sequences are MNHEY and SVGAGI. The CDR3: CASTATPGFNYGYTF. The CDR3, as DNA: TGTGCCAGCACCGCTACCCCAGGATTCAACTATGGCTACACCTTC.